The 31 T cell receptor beta chains below were found in one sample sequenced in a study of regulatory T cells in long-lasting Graves disease. CDR3-region Arm-PCR and iRepertoire HTBI primers produced the TCR beta libraries. TCRdb re-called the multiplex PCR reads with MiXCR, one entry per CDR3 protein. Among over 450,000 distinct CDR3 sequences listed, approximately 21% were seen once. Documented time point: persistent/refractory GD, antithyroid drugs over 5 years with positive TRAb. Following extraction of RNA from PBMCs, that RNA was used to make the TCR library. This specimen consisted of peripheral blood mononuclear cells (PBMCs), obtained when the disease was refractory, from a patient treated with antithyroid drugs. The receptors come from a female donor with Graves disease.

This clonotype was seen repeatedly, ten times or more. V is TRBV6-2 or TRBV6-3 and J is TRBJ2-7, with 9 bases fitting TRBD1. Trimming removed 4 bases from V and 3 bases from J; junction bases left unmatched: 7. CDR3 length: 15 amino acids. Looked up from germline, CDR1 is MNHEY and CDR2 is SVGEGT. CDR3: CASSLPLTGGYEQYF. The CDR3 nucleotides read TGTGCCAGCAGTTTACCCCTGACAGGGGGCTACGAGCAGTACTTC.

The sample holds a few counts of this clonotype. This rearrangement joins TRBV4-1 to TRBJ1-2, with D hard to call. The V gene lost 0 bases and the J gene lost 3 bases, with 5 bases spanning the gap. Germline CDR1 is MGHRA and CDR2 is YSYEKL. The length of the CDR3 is 13 residues. CDR3 DNA: TGCGCCAGCAGCCAAGAATACCACTATGGCTACACCTTC. It yields the protein CASSQEYHYGYTF.

The CDR3 bases are TGTGCCAGTAGGACGACAGAAACCTACACCTTC. Amino acid sequence: CASRTTETYTF. V gene TRBV19 combines with J gene TRBJ1-2, with D possibly TRBD1 on 5 matching bases. Trimming removed 6 bases at V and 10 bases at J, with 12 bases between. The CDR3 extends over 11 amino acids. The germline CDR1 and CDR2 sequences are LNHDA and SQIVND (reference sequence).

This clonotype was recorded a few times. The chain combines TRBV6-2 or TRBV6-3 with TRBJ1-3; TRBD1 matches 9 bases. Germline V CDR1 and CDR2: MNHEY, SVGEGT. The CDR3 totals 16 residues. Trimming removed 6 bases from V and 5 bases from J; junction bases left unmatched: 11. CDR3 nucleotide sequence: TGTGCCAGCAGATCTCGAGCCGGGACAGGGAGAAACACCATATATTTT. It specifies CASRSRAGTGRNTIYF.

The V and J genes are TRBV7-9 and TRBJ1-1; 9 positions agree with TRBD1. Germline-derived CDR1 and CDR2 are SEHNR and FQNEAQ (reference sequence). The trim removed 5 bases at V and 4 bases at J, leaving 8 bases unmatched. This CDR3 is built from 15 residues. The CDR3 nucleotides are TGTGCCAGCAGCCGTTGGACAGGGGAGAGCACTGAAGCTTTCTTT. Encoded protein: CASSRWTGESTEAFF.

The table lists this clonotype with many counts. The chain couples TRBV12-5 to TRBJ2-5; perhaps TRBD1 as D (6 bases). CDR3 length equals 16 residues. V gave up 5 bases and J gave up 2 bases, with 18 bases separating them. Germline lookup yields CDR1 LGHNT and CDR2 FRNRAP. The CDR3 region is CASGVQGTTLQETQYF. The CDR3 region has the DNA TGTGCTAGTGGTGTCCAAGGGACAACTTTACAAGAGACCCAGTACTTC.

This clonotype has only a few counts. This chain connects TRBV5-4 to TRBJ1-4, with TRBD1 matching 7 bases. V gave up 4 bases and J gave up 8 bases; unmatched junction bases: 8. The CDR3 spans 14 residues. Looked up from germline, CDR1 is SGHNT and CDR2 is YYREEE (reference sequence). The DNA of the CDR3 is TGTGCCAGCAGCCTAAGGGGGCAGGGGGAAAAACTGTTTTTT. It encodes CASSLRGQGEKLFF.

The CDR3: CASSPGLAGGGEQYF. The CDR3 region has the DNA TGTGCCAGCAGCCCTGGGCTAGCGGGAGGGGGGGAGCAGTACTTC. The J gene is TRBJ2-7, the V gene TRBV28, with 12 bases that match TRBD2. The germline gives CDR1 MDHEN, CDR2 SYDVKM. Losses at the gene ends were 6 bases for V and 7 bases for J; bases not matched to a gene: 10. The CDR3 totals 15 residues.

This rearrangement joins TRBV7-2 to TRBJ1-2; 8 bases are a match to TRBD1. Germline V gene lookup returns CDR1 SGHTA and CDR2 FQGNSA. The CDR3 runs 16 residues. J lost 3 bases, V lost 2 bases, and 8 bases had no gene match. CDR3: CASSLQGAGSDYGYTF. The CDR3 DNA is TGTGCCAGCAGCTTACAGGGGGCGGGATCGGACTATGGCTACACCTTC.

This clonotype has only a few counts. The V call is TRBV2, the J call TRBJ2-1; 7 bases agree with TRBD2. Germline V lookup: CDR1 SNHLY, CDR2 FYNNEI. The ends lost 2 bases at V and 1 base at J; junction bases unmatched: 2. The CDR3 covers 15 residues. CDR3 in DNA: TGTGCCAGCAGTGAAACGGGGGGATCCTACAATGAGCAGTTCTTC. Amino acid sequence: CASSETGGSYNEQFF.

This chain uses TRBV30 with TRBJ2-7; TRBD2 aligns across 12 bases. Germline CDR1 reads GTSNPN; CDR2 reads SVGIG (reference sequence). V gave up 5 bases and J gave up 0 bases; unmatched junction bases: 5. The length of the CDR3 is 15 residues. CDR3 sequence: CAWGGLAGYSYEQYF. The CDR3 region has the DNA TGTGCCTGGGGAGGACTAGCGGGATACTCCTACGAGCAGTACTTC. Based on the CDR3 plus reference TRBV30 and TRBJ2-7, the full variable domain is SQTIHQWPATLVQPVGSPLSLECTVEGTSNPNLYWYRQAAGRGLQLLFYSVGIGQISSEVPQNLSASRPQDRQFILSSKKLLLSDSGFYLCAWGGLAGYSYEQYFGPGTRLTVT.

The chain employs TRBV30 and TRBJ1-3; 8 bases are a match to TRBD1. Germline lookup yields CDR1 GTSNPN and CDR2 SVGIG (reference sequence). CDR3 size: 15 residues. J gave up 3 bases and V 2 bases, and 6 bases lay outside the gene matches. Here the CDR3 DNA reads TGTGCCTGGAGTCCGAGACAGGGGTATGGAAACACCATATATTTT. Amino acids: CAWSPRQGYGNTIYF.

This clonotype was detected many times. This chain uses TRBV6-5 with TRBJ1-1, with 9 positions matching TRBD1. Looked up from germline, CDR1 is MNHEY and CDR2 is SVGAGI. After removal of 0 bases from V and 11 bases from J, the junction contained 7 bases not matched to a gene. The length of the CDR3 is 14 residues. The CDR3 coding sequence is TGTGCCAGCAGTTACTCTACGGGACAGGGCATGGCTTTCTTT. Translation gives CASSYSTGQGMAFF.

This clonotype was seen repeatedly, ten times or more. The chain links TRBV11-2 to TRBJ1-4; D unclear. The germline CDR1 and CDR2 sequences are SGHAT and FQNNGV. Trimming removed 5 bases from V and 4 bases from J, with 14 bases in between. The CDR3 sequence is 15 residues long. The CDR3 is CASSLSGIHNEKLFF. The CDR3 DNA reads TGTGCCAGCAGCCTTTCCGGGATCCATAATGAAAAACTGTTTTTT. Supplemented by reference TRBV11-2 and TRBJ1-4, the full variable domain reads EAGVAQSPRYKIIEKRQSVAFWCNPISGHATLYWYQQILGQGPKLLIQFQNNGVVDDSQLPKDRFSAERLKGVDSTLKIQPAKLEDSAVYLCASSLSGIHNEKLFFGSGTQLSVL.

About this clonotype itself: A far larger clone lies a single base away; this is likely a read error. This chain connects TRBV11-2 to TRBJ2-5; 8 bases line up with TRBD1. Judging by the DNA end, TRBJ2-1 fits better; the J call may be wrong. Germline CDR1 SGHAT, CDR2 FQNNGV. The CDR3 is 16 residues long. CDR3 sequence: CASRGTGGPWSYEQFF. The CDR3 DNA sequence: TGTGCCAGCAGAGGGACAGGCGGACCTTGGTCCTACGAGCAGTTCTTC.

This clonotype has only a few counts. The chain links TRBV6-2 or TRBV6-3 to TRBJ2-7, with D possibly matching TRBD2 (6 bases). V lost 0 bases, J lost 3 bases, and 18 bases lay in between. Germline V gives CDR1 MNHEY, CDR2 SVGEGT. The CDR3 is made up of 17 amino acids. The CDR3 nucleotides read TGTGCCAGCAGTTACTCGATGGGGGGATCGACCAGCTACGAGCAGTACTTC. It is translated as CASSYSMGGSTSYEQYF.

Many counts were recorded for this clonotype. The chain couples TRBV6-5 to TRBJ1-1, with 9 bases aligning to TRBD1. The germline V gene encodes CDR1 MNHEY and CDR2 SVGAGI. There are 15 residues in the CDR3. V was pared by 4 bases and J by 3 bases, with 6 bases of the junction left unmatched. The CDR3 coding sequence is TGTGCCAGCAGTTTCCCGGGACAGGGTCACACTGAAGCTTTCTTT. It specifies CASSFPGQGHTEAFF.

This chain joins TRBV10-3 and TRBJ2-7, with no clear D. CDR3 size: 12 residues. Deletions cut 0 bases from V and 7 bases from J, with 7 bases between. Germline CDR1 and CDR2: ENHRY and SYGVKD. CDR3 sequence (DNA): TGTGCCATCAGTGAGTCCGTCAGTGAGCAGTACTTC. It codes for CAISESVSEQYF.

This clonotype was detected ten times or more. The V call is TRBV20-1, the J call TRBJ1-5; D gene ambiguous. The germline CDR1 and CDR2 sequences are DFQATT and SNEGSKA (reference sequence). Trimming pared 1 base from V and 5 bases from J, leaving 3 bases between. There are 11 residues in the CDR3. The CDR3 DNA is TGCAGTGCTAGAGGGGATCAGCCCCAGCATTTT. Its protein is CSARGDQPQHF.

A few counts support this clonotype. The genes are TRBV30 and TRBJ1-4; TRBD1 aligns across 7 bases. Germline CDR1 and CDR2: GTSNPN and SVGIG (reference sequence). This CDR3 comprises 15 residues. The junction had 10 bases not matched to a gene; V was cut back by 2 bases and J by 7 bases. The chain's CDR3 is CAWSTPRGTGEKLFF. Here the CDR3 DNA reads TGTGCCTGGAGTACTCCCAGGGGGACTGGTGAAAAACTGTTTTTT.

This clonotype was seen a single time. This sequence is one base from a far larger clone and is likely a read error. The V gene is TRBV7-2, the J gene TRBJ1-2; D perhaps matches TRBD1 (6 bases). Germline CDR1 is SGHTA and CDR2 is FQGNSA. The CDR3 runs to 13 residues. V shed 1 base and J shed 4 bases, with 7 bases lying between them. CDR3 amino acids: CASSLETGYGYTF. CDR3 bases: TGTGCCAGCAGCTTAGAGACAGGCTATGGCTACACCTTC.

This clonotype appeared many times. The rearrangement joins TRBV20-1 to TRBJ2-5, with 8 bases matching TRBD2. The germline gives CDR1 DFQATT, CDR2 SNEGSKA (reference sequence). J was trimmed by 1 base and V by 3 bases; bases with no gene match: 7. The CDR3 length is 15 residues. CDR3 protein: CSASPASGSQETQYF. CDR3 sequence (DNA): TGCAGTGCTAGTCCGGCTAGCGGGTCCCAAGAGACCCAGTACTTC.

The chain joins TRBV20-1 to TRBJ2-5; TRBD2 matches 13 bases. V dropped 5 bases and J dropped 4; count of bases not matched to a gene: 19. There are 19 residues in the CDR3. Germline V gene sequence: CDR1 DFQATT, CDR2 SNEGSKA (reference sequence). The chain's CDR3 is CSAGQTTGTSGIRGETQYF. CDR3 coding DNA: TGCAGTGCTGGGCAAACGACCGGGACTAGCGGGATCCGGGGAGAGACCCAGTACTTC.

This clonotype appeared many times. The chain couples TRBV2 to TRBJ2-5; 10 nucleotides agree with TRBD2. This CDR3 is 16 amino acids long. Germline-derived CDR1 and CDR2 are SNHLY and FYNNEI. After removal of 5 bases from V and 1 base from J, the junction contained 7 bases not matched to a gene. The CDR3, as DNA: TGTGCCAGCAGTCCTCTAGCGGGGGAATCCCAAGAGACCCAGTACTTC. Translating gives CASSPLAGESQETQYF. The whole variable domain, filled in from reference TRBV2 and TRBJ2-5, reads EPEVTQTPSHQVTQMGQEVILRCVPISNHLYFYWYRQILGQKVEFLVSFYNNEISEKSEIFDDQFSVERPDGSNFTLKIRSTKLEDSAMYFCASSPLAGESQETQYFGPGTRLLVL.

The chain carries TRBV28 and TRBJ2-7, with TRBD2 identical over 9 bases. The J segment lost 3 bases and the V segment lost 6 bases, leaving 3 bases of the junction unmatched. The CDR3 has 13 amino acids. Looked up from germline, CDR1 is MDHEN and CDR2 is SYDVKM. The CDR3 nucleotides read TGTGCCAGCAGCGATAGCGGGGGCTACGAGCAGTACTTC. Translated, it gives CASSDSGGYEQYF. The complete variable domain, with remaining parts taken from reference TRBV28 and TRBJ2-7, reads DVKVTQSSRYLVKRTGEKVFLECVQDMDHENMFWYRQDPGLGLRLIYFSYDVKMKEKGDIPEGYSVSREKKERFSLILESASTNQTSMYLCASSDSGGYEQYFGPGTRLTVT.

This clonotype has ten or more counts. The chain has TRBV5-1 and TRBJ1-2; D not resolved. The CDR3 sequence is 14 residues long. Trimming pared 1 base from V and 1 base from J, leaving 8 bases between. Germline CDR1 SGHRS, CDR2 YFSETQ. Here the CDR3 DNA reads TGCGCCAGCAGCTTGTTCGAAGATAACTATGGCTACACCTTC. Encoded protein: CASSLFEDNYGYTF. Full variable domain (remainder filled in from reference TRBV5-1 and TRBJ1-2): KAGVTQTPRYLIKTRGQQVTLSCSPISGHRSVSWYQQTPGQGLQFLFEYFSETQRNKGNFPGRFSGRQFSNSRSEMNVSTLELGDSALYLCASSLFEDNYGYTFGSGTRLTVV.

The chain joins TRBV7-9 to TRBJ2-2, with D possibly matching TRBD2 (7 bases). The CDR3 is 14 residues long. V shed 7 bases and J shed 3 bases, with 12 bases lying between them. Germline V lookup: CDR1 SEHNR, CDR2 FQNEAQ (reference sequence). CDR3 coding DNA: TGTGCCAGCATTGGGGAGGGGGACACCGGGGAGCTGTTTTTT. It is translated as CASIGEGDTGELFF.

The table lists this clonotype with many counts. The genes are TRBV28 and TRBJ2-7; 10 bases line up with TRBD1. CDR1 and CDR2 (germline): MDHEN, SYDVKM. V was clipped by 10 bases and J by 6 bases; unmatched bases: 15. This CDR3 region has 15 residues. The CDR3, as DNA: TGTGCCACTGGGCCAGAATGGGACAGGGGAGGCGAGCAGTACTTC. Amino acid sequence: CATGPEWDRGGEQYF.

This clonotype was counted only a few times. The genes are TRBV28 and TRBJ2-1; D unclear. In germline, CDR1 is MDHEN, CDR2 SYDVKM. With 2 bases removed from V and 2 bases from J, the gap between germline ends came to 10 bases. This CDR3 spans 15 amino acids. The CDR3 sequence: CASSLKLAPYNEQFF. The CDR3 coding sequence is TGTGCCAGCAGTTTAAAACTCGCCCCCTACAATGAGCAGTTCTTC.

This clonotype was counted ten times or more. V usage is TRBV6-1 and J usage is TRBJ2-5, with TRBD2 matching 9 bases. In germline, CDR1 is MNHNS, CDR2 SASEGT. The CDR3 sequence is 15 residues long. V was pared by 6 bases and J by 4 bases, with 9 bases of the junction left unmatched. The chain's CDR3 is CASRIIAGAAETQYF. The CDR3 nucleotides read TGTGCCAGCAGGATTATAGCGGGAGCCGCAGAGACCCAGTACTTC.

This clonotype has at least ten counts. The genes are TRBV6-1 and TRBJ2-7; 9 bases are a match to TRBD2. The CDR3 is made up of 16 amino acids. The V gene's germline CDR1 is MNHNS and CDR2 SASEGT. Trimming cost V 0 bases and J 6 bases; bases outside gene matches: 9. The CDR3 region has the DNA TGTGCCAGCAGTGAAGCGCGGGGTAGCGGGAGTACCGAGCAGTACTTC. Translating it yields CASSEARGSGSTEQYF.